A selection of T cell receptor beta chains follows, all from one sample in a study of cytomegalovirus exposure and HLA in healthy donors. Sequencing was performed with immunoSEQ multiplex PCR; in TCRdb, only in-frame clones are kept and a portion is missing. The sample has under 200,000 clones; around 77% are singletons. Sequenced sample: PBMCs. Receptors were obtained from a man aged 50 to 59 in good health and CMV-seropositive. The CDR3 runs from the conserved cysteine through the conserved F or W. A D gene is named only where the DNA matches it firmly. The size field is filled for only some rows; it gives once, few, many or a size class.

d_call j_call v_call cdr3_length clone_size cdr3_aa cdr3_nt
TRBD2 TRBJ2-4 TRBV29-1 13 NA CSVDLAGGNIQYF TGCAGCGTTGACCTGGCGGGGGGTAACATTCAGTACTTC
NA TRBJ1-1 TRBV7-2 17 once CASSLEGGGTSNTEAFF TGTGCCAGCAGCTTAGAGGGAGGAGGGACGTCGAACACTGAAGCTTTCTTT
TRBD1 TRBJ1-1 TRBV29-1 16 few CSVEVSVYRGNTEAFF TGCAGCGTTGAAGTAAGCGTTTACAGGGGGAACACTGAAGCTTTCTTT
NA TRBJ1-1 TRBV29-1 13 NA CSGTGHLNTEAFF TGCAGCGGAACCGGACACCTGAACACTGAAGCTTTCTTT
NA TRBJ1-1 TRBV7-9 15 NA CASSLAKGVNTEAFF TGTGCCAGCAGCTTAGCCAAGGGGGTAAACACTGAAGCTTTCTTT
TRBD2 TRBJ2-5 TRBV7-3 15 NA CASRLAGGPGETQYF TGTGCCAGCAGACTAGCGGGGGGGCCCGGCGAGACCCAGTACTTC
NA TRBJ1-2 TRBV9 14 NA CASSVAQGIYGYTF TGTGCCAGCAGCGTAGCGCAGGGGATCTATGGCTACACCTTC
TRBD1 TRBJ1-6 TRBV5-1 15 NA CASSSQGAGNSPLHF TGCGCCAGCAGCTCCCAGGGGGCTGGTAATTCACCCCTCCACTTT
NA TRBJ2-3 TRBV29-1 16 NA CSVEALNIRGTDTQYF TGCAGCGTTGAAGCTCTGAACATTCGGGGGACAGATACGCAGTATTTT
TRBD2 TRBJ2-2 TRBV7-3 16 NA CASSFAGGLNTGELFF TGTGCCAGCAGCTTTGCGGGGGGGTTGAACACCGGGGAGCTGTTTTTT
NA TRBJ1-2 TRBV7-6 15 NA CASSPGDTGYYGYTF TGTGCCAGCAGCCCCGGGGATACAGGGTACTATGGCTACACCTTC
TRBD1 TRBJ2-1 TRBV19 15 NA CASTPGQIIYNEQFF TGTGCCAGTACCCCGGGACAGATTATATACAATGAGCAGTTCTTC
NA TRBJ1-2 TRBV7-8 12 NA CASSLEGWGYTF TGTGCCAGCAGCTTAGAGGGGTGGGGCTACACCTTC
TRBD1 TRBJ1-2 TRBV6-1 15 NA CASSGTGGSSDGYTF TGTGCCAGCAGCGGGACAGGGGGCTCGTCGGATGGCTACACCTTC
NA TRBJ1-1 TRBV19 13 NA CASREGGWTEAFF TGTGCCAGTAGGGAGGGGGGGTGGACTGAAGCTTTCTTT
NA TRBJ2-7 TRBV28 16 NA CASSLEGRPQGNEQYF TGTGCCAGCAGTTTAGAGGGTCGGCCTCAAGGGAACGAGCAGTACTTC
TRBD1 TRBJ2-5 TRBV25-1 14 NA CASSETGGEETQYF TGTGCCAGCAGTGAGACAGGGGGTGAGGAGACCCAGTACTTC
TRBD1 TRBJ2-7 TRBV4-3 17 NA CASSQAVGTGWLYEQYF TGCGCCAGCAGCCAAGCGGTTGGGACAGGGTGGCTCTACGAGCAGTACTTC
TRBD1 TRBJ2-7 TRBV5-4 15 few CASSSPGTGIYEQYF TGTGCCAGCAGCTCACCCGGGACAGGAATATACGAGCAGTACTTC
TRBD2 TRBJ2-5 TRBV4-2 15 NA CASSESPSGGGTQYF TGTGCCAGCAGCGAAAGTCCTAGCGGGGGTGGGACCCAGTACTTC
TRBD1 TRBJ2-3 TRBV4-3 19 few CASSQELQDRGLSTDTQYF TGCGCCAGCAGCCAAGAGCTGCAGGACAGGGGCTTAAGCACAGATACGCAGTATTTT
TRBD1 TRBJ2-7 TRBV19 14 NA CASSMGQGAQEQYF TGTGCCAGTAGTATGGGACAGGGGGCTCAAGAGCAGTACTTC
NA TRBJ1-1 TRBV11-2 13 NA CASSTTPGTEAFF TGTGCCAGCAGCACCACCCCCGGCACTGAAGCTTTCTTT
TRBD2 TRBJ2-3 TRBV6-1 16 NA CASSEGSGGAQDTQYF TGTGCCAGCAGTGAAGGAAGCGGGGGGGCCCAAGATACGCAGTATTTT
TRBD1 TRBJ2-3 TRBV5-1 18 few CASSLTLSGTGDTDTQYF TGCGCCAGCAGCCTGACTCTATCCGGGACAGGGGACACAGATACGCAGTATTTT
NA TRBJ2-2 TRBV4-3 16 few CASSQAGYYNTGELFF TGCGCCAGCAGCCAAGCGGGATATTATAACACCGGGGAGCTGTTTTTT
NA TRBJ1-4 TRBV11-2 16 NA CASSEGQGPTNEKLFF TGTGCCAGCAGCGAGGGACAAGGCCCTACTAATGAAAAACTGTTTTTT
TRBD1 TRBJ2-2 TRBV27 11 NA CASSPGQGLFF TGTGCCAGCAGTCCCGGACAGGGGTTGTTTTTT
TRBD1 TRBJ1-1 TRBV5-1 18 NA CASSSRLTGTGFRTEAFF TGCGCCAGCAGCTCCAGGTTAACCGGGACAGGGTTTCGCACTGAAGCTTTCTTT
TRBD1 TRBJ1-2 TRBV9 14 NA CASSLDRVPYGYTF TGTGCCAGCAGCCTAGACAGGGTCCCCTATGGCTACACCTTC
TRBD2 TRBJ2-1 TRBV4-1 16 NA CASSQDGRGGGNEQFF TGCGCCAGCAGCCAAGATGGACGCGGGGGGGGGAATGAGCAGTTCTTC
TRBD1 TRBJ1-3 TRBV9 17 few CASSVDPRQGSGNTIYF TGTGCCAGCAGCGTAGATCCTAGACAGGGTTCTGGAAACACCATATATTTT
NA TRBJ1-4 TRBV14 16 NA CASSQTLGGWGEKLFF TGTGCCAGCAGCCAAACTCTGGGGGGATGGGGTGAAAAACTGTTTTTT
TRBD1 TRBJ1-6 TRBV7-2 18 NA CASTTGTGAEIYNSPLHF TGTGCCAGCACCACCGGGACAGGGGCGGAAATTTATAATTCACCCCTCCACTTT
TRBD1 TRBJ1-6 TRBV4-3 17 NA CASSQEGQGSYNSPLHF TGCGCCAGCAGCCAAGAAGGACAGGGTTCCTATAATTCACCCCTCCACTTT
NA TRBJ2-7 TRBV4-1 16 NA CASSKGGGGEDYEQYF TGCGCCAGCAGCAAAGGGGGTGGGGGCGAGGATTACGAGCAGTACTTC
NA TRBJ2-1 TRBV5-1 15 NA CASSLESGRDNEQFF TGCGCCAGCAGCTTGGAATCGGGCAGGGACAATGAGCAGTTCTTC
NA TRBJ2-1 TRBV4-3 13 NA CASSHQGYQEQFF TGCGCCAGCAGCCACCAGGGGTACCAGGAGCAGTTCTTC
TRBD2 TRBJ2-2 TRBV4-2 15 NA CASSQGGLDTGELFF TGTGCCAGCAGCCAAGGGGGACTAGACACCGGGGAGCTGTTTTTT
TRBD1 TRBJ1-1 TRBV18 18 few CASSPPMGTGFMNTEAFF TGTGCCAGCTCACCACCCATGGGGACAGGGTTCATGAACACTGAAGCTTTCTTT
NA TRBJ2-7 TRBV14 13 once CASSRKGAYEQYF TGTGCCAGCAGCCGTAAGGGGGCCTACGAGCAGTACTTC
TRBD1 TRBJ1-4 TRBV6-1 14 NA CASHTGGANEKLFF TGTGCCAGCCATACAGGGGGCGCGAATGAAAAACTGTTTTTT
NA TRBJ2-1 TRBV10-1 15 NA CASSESRRIYNEQFF TGCGCCAGCAGTGAGTCGAGGAGGATTTACAATGAGCAGTTCTTC
NA TRBJ2-7 TRBV7-9 16 once CASSFPSTSISYEQYF TGTGCCAGCAGCTTCCCGTCAACGAGTATCTCCTACGAGCAGTACTTC
TRBD1 TRBJ1-1 TRBV5-4 16 NA CASSPRTGEGSTEAFF TGTGCCAGCAGCCCGCGGACAGGGGAGGGTAGCACTGAAGCTTTCTTT